These 5 T cell receptor beta chains came from one sample sequenced in a study of OX40 agonist ivuxolimab in advanced cancers. This table comes from immunoSEQ multiplex PCR, and its TCRdb copy is limited to in-frame clones, with some not included. The sample carries about 78,000 clones, more than 80% recorded once. The source was CD4+ or CD8+ T cells sorted from blood, collected in a trial of the OX40 agonist ivuxolimab. These receptors were taken from an adult with an advanced solid tumor such as melanoma, head and neck, liver or kidney cancer.

The chain has TRBV6-5 and TRBJ1-2; perhaps TRBD1 as D (5 bases). Between the trimmed V and J ends, which lost 8 bases and 2 bases, there was a span of 12 bases. The CDR3 has 13 residues. The germline gives CDR1 MNHEY, CDR2 SVGAGI. CDR3 DNA sequence: TGTGCCAGCTACGACGGGGGAAACTATGGCTACACCTTC. Encoded protein: CASYDGGNYGYTF.

The V call is TRBV4-3, the J call TRBJ1-2; 7 nucleotides align to TRBD1. V gave up 1 base and J gave up 1 base; unmatched junction bases: 9. CDR3 length: 17 residues. Germline V gene data show CDR1 as LGHNA and CDR2 as YSLEER. The CDR3 loop is CASSQARTGKVNYGYTF. The CDR3 region has the DNA TGCGCCAGCAGCCAAGCCCGGACAGGCAAGGTTAACTATGGCTACACCTTC.

This clone was seen more than once but under ten times. The chain joins TRBV19 to TRBJ1-2; D gene unclear. There are 13 residues in the CDR3. Trimming removed 10 bases from V and 5 bases from J, with 17 bases in between. Per the germline V gene, CDR1 is LNHDA and CDR2 is SQIVND (reference sequence). This CDR3 reads CAIRAGRQYGYTF. The CDR3, as DNA: TGTGCCATCCGAGCGGGCCGGCAGTATGGCTACACCTTC.

Worth noting for this clone: The identical CDR3 is also encoded by other nucleotide sequences in the sample. The chain combines TRBV6-6 with TRBJ2-3; 7 bases fit TRBD1. This CDR3 comprises 15 residues. CDR1 is MNHNY, CDR2 SVGAGI, per germline (reference sequence). The trim removed 0 bases at V and 1 base at J, leaving 1 base unmatched. The CDR3 DNA reads TGTGCCAGCAGTTACTCCGGGACAGGCACAGATACGCAGTATTTT. This encodes CASSYSGTGTDTQYF.

The CDR3 sequence is CASRGQGTDTQYF. The CDR3 DNA reads as TGTGCCAGCAGGGGACAGGGCACAGATACGCAGTATTTT. This chain connects TRBV6-6 to TRBJ2-3, with TRBD1 matching over 8 bases. Germline CDR1 and CDR2: MNHNY and SVGAGI (reference sequence). The junction had 0 bases not matched to a gene; V was cut back by 6 bases and J by 1 base. This CDR3 has 13 residues.